The 23 T cell receptor beta chains given below trace back to one sample, sequenced in a study of PD-1 blockade in classical Hodgkin lymphoma. Produced via immunoSEQ multiplex PCR; TCRdb's table is partial and in-frame only. The table records over 20,000 clones, 80% of them present only once. With no exception, relapse followed autologous stem cell transplantation in all patients, and brentuximab vedotin exposure varied. The sample consisted of peripheral blood mononuclear cells (PBMCs), taken at baseline. Receptors were obtained from a human donor with classical Hodgkin lymphoma.

The V gene is TRBV28, the J gene TRBJ2-7; D unresolved. Looked up from germline, CDR1 is MDHEN and CDR2 is SYDVKM. The CDR3 extends over 14 amino acids. Deletions cut 5 bases from V and 0 bases from J, with 11 bases between. CDR3 sequence: CASSHSWGSYEQYF. The CDR3, as DNA: TGTGCCAGCAGTCACTCGTGGGGCTCCTACGAGCAGTACTTC.

The V call is TRBV6-5, the J call TRBJ1-6, with TRBD1 as a possible D gene (6 bases). V gave up 3 bases and J gave up 13 bases, with 13 bases separating them. This CDR3 has 13 amino acids. Per the germline V gene, CDR1 is MNHEY and CDR2 is SVGAGI. CDR3: CASSYGGLSPLHF. The DNA for the CDR3 is TGTGCCAGCAGTTATGGGGGGCTCTCCCCCCTCCACTTT.

This chain links TRBV27 with TRBJ2-7, with D tentatively TRBD1 or TRBD2 (5 bases each). Trimming shortened V by 6 bases and J by 4 bases, and 16 bases separated the two germline ends. This CDR3 region has 14 residues. Germline V gives CDR1 MNHEY, CDR2 SMNVEV (reference sequence). The chain's CDR3 is CASSAGPRGYEQYF. The CDR3 nucleotides read TGTGCCAGCAGCGCAGGGCCCCGAGGGTACGAGCAGTACTTC.

J is TRBJ2-3 and V is TRBV5-1; a possible D gene is TRBD1 (6 bases). Germline V lookup: CDR1 SGHRS, CDR2 YFSETQ. The V end lost 0 bases, the J end lost 0 bases, and 14 bases lay between the germline ends. The CDR3 spans 17 residues. The CDR3 DNA sequence: TGCGCCAGCAGCTTGGGGAACAGGGCGACTAGCACAGATACGCAGTATTTT. Amino acid sequence: CASSLGNRATSTDTQYF.

In this sample, this clone turned up a few times. The rearrangement joins TRBV6-6 to TRBJ1-5; D unclear. Germline loops: CDR1 MNHNY, CDR2 SVGAGI (reference sequence). Trimming stripped 5 bases from V and 0 bases from J, with 11 bases between. The CDR3 is 15 amino acids. DNA for the CDR3: TGTGCCAGCAGTCCAGTTAGGTCTAGCAATCAGCCCCAGCATTTT. Translating gives CASSPVRSSNQPQHF.

J is TRBJ2-2 and V is TRBV13, with D perhaps matching TRBD1 (6 bases). Germline loops: CDR1 PRHDT, CDR2 FYEKMQ (reference sequence). Trimming removed 1 base at V and 0 bases at J, with 18 bases between. The CDR3 is 19 residues long. The CDR3, as DNA: TGTGCCAGCAGCTTAGATTGGTTCTCCGGACAGTCGAACACCGGGGAGCTGTTTTTT. This codes for CASSLDWFSGQSNTGELFF.

Worth noting for this clone: The sample contains more than one DNA sequence encoding this CDR3. The J gene is TRBJ2-1, the V gene TRBV7-9; D gene uncertain. From germline, CDR1 is SEHNR and CDR2 FQNEAQ (reference sequence). Deletions cut 0 bases from V and 1 base from J, with 4 bases between. The CDR3 covers 14 residues. The CDR3 region has the DNA TGTGCCAGCAGCTTAGCGGGGTCCTACAATGAGCAGTTCTTC. Translation: CASSLAGSYNEQFF.

This clone was recorded a few times. The J gene is TRBJ1-3, the V gene TRBV7-9; D is uncertain. Germline CDR1 reads SEHNR; CDR2 reads FQNEAQ (reference sequence). V gave up 2 bases and J gave up 0 bases, with 2 bases separating them. The CDR3 length is 13 residues. CDR3 protein: CASSLSSGNTIYF. CDR3 DNA sequence: TGTGCCAGCAGCTTATCCTCTGGAAACACCATATATTTT.

The chain employs TRBV7-9 and TRBJ1-3; no definite D call. Germline loops: CDR1 SEHNR, CDR2 FQNEAQ (reference sequence). The CDR3 runs 14 residues. Trimming took 5 bases from V and 8 from J, leaving 16 bases between them. This CDR3 is CASSPSRGRYTIYF. The DNA for the CDR3 is TGTGCCAGCAGCCCCAGCCGGGGTAGGTACACCATATATTTT.

The chain couples TRBV6-5 to TRBJ1-2; no clear D. The CDR3 length is 14 residues. V was pared by 0 bases and J by 10 bases, with 15 bases between. In germline, CDR1 is MNHEY, CDR2 SVGAGI. The CDR3 coding sequence is TGTGCCAGCAGTTACTCAGGGCAACGTGGGATCTACACCTTC. This codes for CASSYSGQRGIYTF.

The chain combines TRBV7-9 with TRBJ2-3; D tentatively reads TRBD1 or TRBD2 (6 bases each). Per germline, CDR1 SEHNR and CDR2 FQNEAQ (reference sequence). This CDR3 has 15 residues. The V end lost 1 base, the J end lost 1 base, and 9 bases lay between the germline ends. CDR3 sequence reads: CASSLDRGGTDTQYF. The CDR3, as DNA: TGTGCCAGCAGCTTAGATAGGGGGGGCACAGATACGCAGTATTTT.

The genes are TRBV27 and TRBJ2-1, with 8 bases aligning to TRBD1. CDR3 length: 12 residues. Germline CDR1 reads MNHEY; CDR2 reads SMNVEV (reference sequence). V was clipped by 6 bases and J by 14 bases; unmatched bases: 9. Here the CDR3 reads CASRGQDPEEFF. DNA of the CDR3: TGTGCCAGCAGGGGACAGGATCCAGAGGAGTTCTTC.

V and J are TRBV29-1 and TRBJ1-3, with TRBD1 matching 7 bases. Germline loops: CDR1 SQVTM, CDR2 ANQGSEA. The CDR3 has 14 residues. With V trimmed by 7 bases and J by 5 bases, 11 bases remained unmatched. The CDR3, as DNA: TGCAGCGCCTATCTGACAGGGTTTAGAAACACCATATATTTT. It codes for CSAYLTGFRNTIYF.

The V call is TRBV6-1, the J call TRBJ2-3; D ambiguous. The V gene's germline CDR1 is MNHNS and CDR2 SASEGT. This CDR3 region has 11 residues. V was cut by 8 bases and J by 7 bases, with 10 bases left in between. CDR3 in amino acids: CASPAAHTQYF. The CDR3 nucleotides are TGTGCCAGCCCGGCAGCCCATACGCAGTATTTT.

This clone was seen a few times. V and J are TRBV5-6 and TRBJ1-1; D gene unclear. V gave up 1 base and J gave up 2 bases, with 12 bases separating them. This CDR3 contains 15 residues. Germline CDR1 SGHDT, CDR2 YYEEEE. DNA for the CDR3: TGTGCCAGCAGCTTGAGTCAAGGGCTAAACACTGAAGCTTTCTTT. It yields the protein CASSLSQGLNTEAFF.

V usage is TRBV7-6 and J usage is TRBJ2-5; 9 bases line up with TRBD2. The CDR3 runs to 17 residues. Germline CDR1 and CDR2: SGHVS and FNYEAQ. V was clipped by 5 bases and J by 1 base; unmatched bases: 11. The CDR3 sequence: CASSQRVIAGAQETQYF. In DNA, the CDR3 is TGTGCCAGCAGCCAGAGGGTAATAGCGGGGGCCCAAGAGACCCAGTACTTC. Based on the CDR3 plus reference TRBV7-6 and TRBJ2-5, the full variable domain is GAGVSQSPRYKVTKRGQDVALRCDPISGHVSLYWYRQALGQGPEFLTYFNYEAQQDKSGLPNDRFSAERPEGSISTLTIQRTEQRDSAMYRCASSQRVIAGAQETQYFGPGTRLLVL.

For the CDR3, the DNA is TGTGCCAGCTCATGGGGGTCTCAAACCTACGAGCAGTACTTC. Translating gives CASSWGSQTYEQYF. This chain joins TRBV18 and TRBJ2-7, with D perhaps given as TRBD1 or TRBD2 (5 bases each). V was clipped by 5 bases and J by 2 bases, with 13 bases between them. CDR1 and CDR2 from the germline V gene are KGHSH and LQKENI. The CDR3 is made up of 14 amino acids.

This chain connects TRBV30 to TRBJ2-5; D is undetermined. V lost 2 bases and J 4 bases, leaving 14 bases between the germline ends. There are 14 residues in the CDR3. Looked up from germline, CDR1 is GTSNPN and CDR2 is SVGIG (reference sequence). CDR3 sequence: CAWSLPWVGETQYF. The CDR3 region has the DNA TGTGCCTGGAGTCTACCCTGGGTGGGAGAGACCCAGTACTTC.

The genes are TRBV4-3 and TRBJ1-1; the D gene is possibly TRBD1 (6 bases). Germline V lookup: CDR1 LGHNA, CDR2 YSLEER. Deletions cut 0 bases from V and 1 base from J, with 6 bases between. CDR3 size: 14 residues. The CDR3 reads CASSQEQGNTEAFF. CDR3 in DNA: TGCGCCAGCAGCCAAGAACAGGGGAACACTGAAGCTTTCTTT.

The V and J genes are TRBV19 and TRBJ2-3, with TRBD2 matching over 8 bases. Germline V gene lookup returns CDR1 LNHDA and CDR2 SQIVND (reference sequence). The length of the CDR3 is 16 residues. The ends lost 6 bases at V and 1 base at J; junction bases unmatched: 9. CDR3 in amino acids: CASRRNGGAGTDTQYF. The CDR3 DNA is TGTGCCAGTAGACGTAACGGGGGGGCCGGCACAGATACGCAGTATTTT.

V and J are TRBV7-2 and TRBJ2-5; a weak D match, TRBD1 (6 bases). Germline values: CDR1 SGHTA, CDR2 FQGNSA. Trimming removed 2 bases at V and 2 bases at J, with 21 bases between. This CDR3 has 18 residues. CDR3 DNA sequence: TGTGCCAGCAGCTTAAACCCTTTCAGGGGCCCTATTCAAGAGACCCAGTACTTC. Amino acids: CASSLNPFRGPIQETQYF.

This sequence joins TRBV5-4 and TRBJ2-1, with D perhaps matching TRBD2 (6 bases). Trimming removed 4 bases at V and 7 bases at J, with 12 bases between. Germline CDR1 reads SGHNT; CDR2 reads YYREEE (reference sequence). CDR3 length equals 13 residues. The CDR3 DNA reads TGTGCCAGCAGCCCGGGACTGACGAATGAGCAGTTCTTC. Protein: CASSPGLTNEQFF.

The chain joins TRBV5-4 to TRBJ1-2, with 12 bases fitting TRBD1. The CDR3 sequence is 16 residues long. In germline, CDR1 is SGHNT, CDR2 YYREEE (reference sequence). Trimming at V came to 10 bases and at J to 8 bases, leaving 18 bases not matched to a gene. This CDR3 reads CAGSTGTGGAFLGYTF. CDR3 coding DNA: TGTGCCGGATCCACCGGGACAGGGGGCGCCTTTCTCGGCTACACCTTC.